The 2 T cell receptor beta chains in this list originate from one sample, sequenced in a study of blood T cell repertoires in COVID-19. Profiling relied on immunoSEQ multiplex PCR, and the TCRdb table lists in-frame clones only, not all of them. This table holds 400,000 or so clones, roughly 90% found once. Sequencing used PBMCs or T cells enriched from blood (not recorded which). The receptors were gathered from a middle-aged woman with acute COVID-19.

This clone has just one count. The gene calls are TRBV4-1 and TRBJ2-2, with a possible D match to TRBD1 (5 bases). CDR3 length: 15 amino acids. V was cut by 5 bases and J by 5 bases, with 15 bases left in between. The germline V gene has CDR1 MGHRA and CDR2 YSYEKL. CDR3 DNA sequence: TGCGCCAGCAGCGGACACCTCTCGCGAACCGGGGAGCTGTTTTTT. Protein: CASSGHLSRTGELFF.

The genes are TRBV5-4 and TRBJ2-3; 9 bases map to TRBD2. CDR1 and CDR2 (germline): SGHNT, YYREEE (reference sequence). V lost 5 bases to trimming and J lost 0 bases; unmatched junction nucleotides: 7. The CDR3 has 16 residues. The CDR3 DNA follows: TGTGCCAGCAGTCAAGACGCGGGGGGGAGCACAGATACGCAGTATTTT. Its translation is CASSQDAGGSTDTQYF.